Listed below are T cell receptor beta chains from one sample, sequenced in a study of cytomegalovirus exposure and HLA in healthy donors. Assay used: immunoSEQ multiplex PCR; TCRdb lists only in-frame clones, some missing. Of approximately 280,000 clones detected, roughly 90% appear once; the ten largest clones hold roughly 2.1%. Sequencing used PBMCs. The source of these receptors is a woman aged 18-35 years in good health and CMV-seronegative. CDR3s include the opening cysteine and the closing phenylalanine or tryptophan.

J: TRBJ2-1
V: TRBV6-5
CDR3: CASSPAGTHNEQFF

J: TRBJ2-7
V: TRBV27
CDR3: CASSPFIGQSSYEQYF

J: TRBJ1-6
V: TRBV6-5
CDR3: CASTADRGPNSPLHF

J: TRBJ1-4
V: TRBV9
CDR3: CASSAETGSNEKLFF

J: TRBJ2-5
V: TRBV14
CDR3: CASSQVTIETQYF

J: TRBJ2-1
V: TRBV18
CDR3: CASSPFILAGDNEQFF

J: TRBJ1-5
V: TRBV2
CDR3: CASRPQGLQNQPQHF

J: TRBJ2-7
V: TRBV11-3
CDR3: CASSQGYGTGYEQYF

J: TRBJ1-2
V: TRBV9
CDR3: CASSVGGQAINYGYTF

J: TRBJ2-3
V: TRBV2
CDR3: CASSELVATDTQYF

J: TRBJ1-4
V: TRBV30
CDR3: CAWSAPGQSNEKLFF

J: TRBJ1-3
V: TRBV30
CDR3: CAWAPQRNTIYF

J: TRBJ2-3
V: TRBV19
CDR3: CASSMRAGGTTDTQYF

J: TRBJ2-1
V: TRBV7-9
CDR3: CSSSFRTFTGGHYNEQFF

J: TRBJ1-4
V: TRBV28
CDR3: CASSIPPGQGGEKLFF

J: TRBJ1-2
V: TRBV6-1
CDR3: CASRIQGANYGYTF

J: TRBJ1-2
V: TRBV25-1
CDR3: CASSESRGRGHGYTF

J: TRBJ2-7
V: TRBV18
CDR3: CASSQFGQRLSYEQYF

J: TRBJ1-5
V: TRBV6-1
CDR3: CASSEYRSNQPQHF